A selection of T cell receptor beta chains follows, all from one sample in a study of cytomegalovirus exposure and HLA in healthy donors. This table comes from immunoSEQ multiplex PCR, and its TCRdb copy is limited to in-frame clones, with some not included. The sample records 150,000 to 200,000 clones, 84% being singletons. Material: PBMCs. These TCRs come from a man in his thirties or forties in good health and CMV-seropositive. Each CDR3 is given with its conserved first and last residue. Fields, in order: clone size, V gene, J gene, D gene, CDR3 DNA, CDR3 protein. The D gene is left open where the match is weak. Where a row states a size, it is once, few, many or the class of an expanded clone; other rows omit it.

.,TRBV30,TRBJ2-1,TRBD1,TGTGCCTGGACTGGGACAGGAGGTATCTACAATGAGCAGTTCTTC,CAWTGTGGIYNEQFF
.,TRBV6-5,TRBJ1-6,.,TGTGCCAGCAGTTACTCCGACACCTCCTATAATTCACCCCTCCACTTT,CASSYSDTSYNSPLHF
once,TRBV5-1,TRBJ1-2,.,TGCGCCAGCAGCCCCAGTACAGACACGAACTATGGCTACACCTTC,CASSPSTDTNYGYTF
.,TRBV5-6,TRBJ2-5,TRBD1,TGTGCCAGCAGTTGGGACAGGGGTCAGGGAGAGACCCAGTACTTC,CASSWDRGQGETQYF
.,TRBV19,TRBJ2-3,.,TGTGCCACTTCTCCGGGAGATTGGACAGATACGCAGTATTTT,CATSPGDWTDTQYF
.,TRBV14,TRBJ1-5,.,TGTGCCAGCAGCCAGGACCAGGCGGGCCAGCCCCAGCATTTT,CASSQDQAGQPQHF
.,TRBV2,TRBJ1-2,.,TGTGCCAGCAGTGTTGGAGGCTCTAACTATGGCTACACCTTC,CASSVGGSNYGYTF
.,TRBV7-9,TRBJ2-1,TRBD1,TGTGCCAGCATCCCCAGGGGCAGGGGGCTTTTCAATGAGCAGTTCTTC,CASIPRGRGLFNEQFF
.,TRBV5-1,TRBJ2-3,.,TGCGCCAGCAGCTTGGGTCTACAGGACGATACGCAGTATTTT,CASSLGLQDDTQYF
.,TRBV7-8,TRBJ2-3,TRBD2,TGTGCCAGCAGCTCGACTAGCGGGGGGGCAGATACGCAGTATTTT,CASSSTSGGADTQYF
few,TRBV13,TRBJ2-7,.,TGTGCCAGCAGCTCCTCAAACCTCGGGAACTACGAGCAGTACTTC,CASSSSNLGNYEQYF
once,TRBV7-2,TRBJ1-6,.,TGTGCCAGCAGCTATGGACAAACTAATTCACCCCTCCACTTT,CASSYGQTNSPLHF
.,TRBV5-4,TRBJ2-4,.,TGTGCCAGCAGCGTCCAACAGTTAGCCAAAAACATTCAGTACTTC,CASSVQQLAKNIQYF
.,TRBV30,TRBJ2-7,.,TGTGCCTGGACCCATGGACAAATCCCCCACGAGCAGTACTTC,CAWTHGQIPHEQYF
.,TRBV2,TRBJ1-1,.,TGTGCCAGCAGTGAAGCGCGGGGCCTGGACACTGAAGCTTTCTTT,CASSEARGLDTEAFF
.,TRBV10-2,TRBJ2-7,.,TGCGCCAGCCGACAGTTTACCTACGAGCAGTACTTC,CASRQFTYEQYF
.,TRBV28,TRBJ2-1,TRBD2,TGTGCCAGCAGTTTTAGAGGGGGGACTAGCGGGAGGGCCTCCTACAATGAGCAGTTCTTC,CASSFRGGTSGRASYNEQFF
.,TRBV6-1,TRBJ2-1,TRBD1,TGTGCCAGCAATCCGGACAGGGCCTCCTACAATGAGCAGTTCTTC,CASNPDRASYNEQFF
.,TRBV7-9,TRBJ1-4,.,TGTGCCAGCAGCTTAGCGTGGAGGGAAAAACTGTTTTTT,CASSLAWREKLFF
once,TRBV20-1,TRBJ2-1,.,TGCAGTTACAGGGTTAGGGATGAGCAGTTCTTC,CSYRVRDEQFF
many,TRBV6-5,TRBJ1-2,TRBD1,TGTGCCAGCAGTGGGGACAGGGGGCATGGCTACACCTTC,CASSGDRGHGYTF
.,TRBV15,TRBJ1-1,.,TGTGCCACCAGCAAGCGAGCGGGCGGAGGTACTGAAGCTTTCTTT,CATSKRAGGGTEAFF
.,TRBV30,TRBJ2-7,TRBD1,TGTGCCCGCTCACAGGGGGCTCCCTACGAGCAGTACTTC,CARSQGAPYEQYF
once,TRBV6-6,TRBJ1-1,TRBD1,TGTGCCAGCAGTCCCACCGGGACAGGGGGGAACACTGAAGCTTTCTTT,CASSPTGTGGNTEAFF